This is a list of T cell receptor beta chains from one sample in a study of post-analysis software for immune sequencing data. MiXCR was run by TCRdb on the PCR reads, yielding one entry per CDR3 protein. Of almost 700,000 distinct CDR3 sequences in the sample, approximately 59% are singletons; the top ten hold over 9%. Sequencing was performed on blood. These receptors were collected from a girl aged 2 to 10 with multiple sclerosis. The CDR3 runs from the conserved cysteine through the conserved F or W. A D gene is named only where the DNA matches it firmly. Clone size appears in some rows only: once, few, many, or a class for an expanded clone.

V gene	J gene	D gene	clone size	CDR3 DNA	CDR3 protein
TRBV6-5	TRBJ1-2	NA	NA	TGTGCCAGCAGTTACTCGTTAGGGGTGCATGGCTACACCTTC	CASSYSLGVHGYTF
TRBV28	TRBJ1-2	NA	NA	TGTGCCAGCAGTCCCCCGGACATTTGGGGCTACACCTTC	CASSPPDIWGYTF
TRBV3-1	TRBJ2-7	NA	NA	TGTGCCAGCAGCCAAGATAAGTGGACAGCTCTAGGCGAGCAGTACTTC	CASSQDKWTALGEQYF
TRBV30	TRBJ2-4	NA	NA	TGTGCCTGGAGGGAAGAAAACATTCAGTACTTC	CAWREENIQYF
TRBV20-1	TRBJ1-4	NA	few	TGCAGTGCTGGGGAAAATGAAAAACTGTTTTTT	CSAGENEKLFF
TRBV10-3	TRBJ2-7	NA	NA	TGTGCCATCAGTGAGTCCACTGTGACCGGGGTCAGGACCTACGAGCAGTACTTC	CAISESTVTGVRTYEQYF
TRBV20-1	TRBJ2-1	TRBD2	NA	TGCAGTGCTAGTCGAGCGGGGGGCGACGGGAATGAGCAGTTCTTC	CSASRAGGDGNEQFF
TRBV20-1	TRBJ2-1	TRBD2	few	TGCAGCGCTCCTAGCGGGGGGGCTTACAATGAGCAGTTCTTC	CSAPSGGAYNEQFF
TRBV12-3/TRBV12-4	TRBJ1-1	NA	once	TGTGCCAGCGCCTCACCCCCCGGGAGCAGGGGATTGAACACTGAAGCTTTCTTT	CASASPPGSRGLNTEAFF
TRBV12-3/TRBV12-4	TRBJ2-3	TRBD2	NA	TGTGCCAGCAGCCGTCTTAGCGGGAGCACAGATACGCAGTATTTT	CASSRLSGSTDTQYF
TRBV29-1	TRBJ1-2	TRBD1	NA	TGCAGCGTCGGCCCCATTAACCTTGACAGGGATATAGACTATGGCTACACCTTC	CSVGPINLDRDIDYGYTF
TRBV7-2	TRBJ1-4	NA	once	TGTGCCAGCTCTCCGGGTCCCTCAACTAATGAAAGACTGTTTTTT	CASSPGPSTNERLFF
TRBV6-6	TRBJ2-7	NA	NA	TGTGCCAGCAGTTATAAATCCTCGGCGCAGGCGACCTACGAGCAGTACTTC	CASSYKSSAQATYEQYF
TRBV20-1	TRBJ2-2	TRBD1	NA	TGCAGTGCTAGCCCGCAGGGGGACACCGGGGAGCTGTTTTTT	CSASPQGDTGELFF
TRBV6-5	TRBJ2-5	TRBD2	NA	TGTGCCAGCAGTTACTGGACTAGCGGGAACCAAGAGACCCAGTACTTC	CASSYWTSGNQETQYF
TRBV20-1	TRBJ2-7	TRBD2	NA	TGCAGTGCTAGAGAGGGGCTAGCGGGAGTACGGGAGCAGTACTTC	CSAREGLAGVREQYF
TRBV14	TRBJ2-1	TRBD2	NA	TGTGCCAGCAGCCTCCGCCTACCTAGCGGGAGGTTACATGAGCAGTTCTTC	CASSLRLPSGRLHEQFF
TRBV20-1	TRBJ2-5	NA	few	TGCAGTGCTAGTGAGGGAGAAGAGACCCAGTACTTC	CSASEGEETQYF
TRBV2	TRBJ1-2	NA	NA	TGTGCCAGCAAAGCGGGGGTTGAGGACGGCTACACCTTC	CASKAGVEDGYTF
TRBV3-1	TRBJ2-5	NA	NA	TGTGCCAGCAGCCAAGACGAGCAAGAGACCCAGTACTTC	CASSQDEQETQYF
TRBV5-1	TRBJ1-2	NA	NA	TGCGCCAGCAGCTTTACCGGGAAGACTAACTATGGCTACACCTTC	CASSFTGKTNYGYTF
TRBV15	TRBJ2-5	NA	NA	TGTGCCACCAGCAGAGATCCCGCCGGAGGGAGGAGCGGGGAGACCCAGTACTTC	CATSRDPAGGRSGETQYF
TRBV6-2/TRBV6-3	TRBJ1-2	NA	few	TGTGCCAGCAGTCCCAACGGAAACTATGGCTACACCTTC	CASSPNGNYGYTF
TRBV7-8	TRBJ1-2	NA	NA	TGTGCCAGCAGCTTGTTTTATGGCTACACCTTC	CASSLFYGYTF
TRBV9	TRBJ2-1	NA	NA	TGTGCCAGCAGCGCGCGGGACTCCGGGCGGACCTACAATGAGCAGTTCTTC	CASSARDSGRTYNEQFF
TRBV6-5	TRBJ2-1	NA	few	TGTGCCAGCACCCCGAGAGGGGGGTTTGGAGATGAGCAGTTCTTC	CASTPRGGFGDEQFF
TRBV12-3/TRBV12-4	TRBJ2-1	TRBD2	few	TGTGCCAGCAGTTTAAATTGGGCCCCAAGCGGGAGGGGGTACAATGAGCAGTTCTTC	CASSLNWAPSGRGYNEQFF
TRBV7-9	TRBJ2-5	NA	NA	TGTGCCAGCAGCTTAGCCCCGGATTTGACAGGGACCCAGTACTTC	CASSLAPDLTGTQYF
TRBV27	TRBJ1-1	NA	NA	TGTGCCAGCAGTTTATCGGCCTACAGAATGGGGGTGAACACTGAAGCTTTCTTT	CASSLSAYRMGVNTEAFF
TRBV20-1	TRBJ2-7	NA	few	TGCAGTGCTAGGCCTAGTAGCTCCTACGAGCAGTACTTC	CSARPSSSYEQYF
TRBV20-1	TRBJ2-6	NA	NA	TGCAGTGCTAGGTTACAGAGCGGGGCCAACGTCCTGACTTTC	CSARLQSGANVLTF
TRBV12-3/TRBV12-4	TRBJ2-5	TRBD1	NA	TGTGCCAGCCTCCGGGACAGACGAATCCAAGAGACCCAGTACTTC	CASLRDRRIQETQYF
TRBV5-6	TRBJ2-1	NA	few	TGTGCCAGCAGCCGAGACGCCGGGACACCTAAGGGCAATGAGCAGTTCTTC	CASSRDAGTPKGNEQFF
TRBV20-1	TRBJ2-1	NA	NA	TGCAGTGTGCTAAGGACGAATGAGCAGTTCTTC	CSVLRTNEQFF
TRBV24-1	TRBJ2-1	NA	few	TGTGCCACCAGTGAGGCTGCCGACAATGAGCAGTTCTTC	CATSEAADNEQFF
TRBV6-5	TRBJ2-1	TRBD2	NA	TGTGCCAGCAGTTACCCCAAGGGAGCGGGGGAGGTCAATGAGCAGTTCTTC	CASSYPKGAGEVNEQFF
TRBV25-1	TRBJ2-3	TRBD1	NA	TGTGCCAGCAGTCCCCACAGGGGCAGCACAGATACGCAGTATTTT	CASSPHRGSTDTQYF
TRBV7-9	TRBJ2-1	NA	few	TGTGCCACCGGCGTATCCTACAATGAGCAGTTCTTC	CATGVSYNEQFF
TRBV25-1	TRBJ1-2	NA	NA	TGTGCCAGCAGTGACCCGGGCCTCAAGGACAACTATGGCTACACCTTC	CASSDPGLKDNYGYTF
TRBV7-2	TRBJ2-5	TRBD1	few	TGTGCCAGCAGCTTAGGAGACAGGGCCCAAGAGACCCAGTACTTC	CASSLGDRAQETQYF
TRBV7-8	TRBJ2-1	TRBD2	NA	TGTGCCAGCAGCGCGGGACTAGCAGGAGGGTTAAGGGTCTACAATGAGCAGTTCTTC	CASSAGLAGGLRVYNEQFF
TRBV5-4	TRBJ1-5	NA	NA	TGTGCCAGCAGCTTAAAAGGAAGCAATCAGCCCCAGCATTTT	CASSLKGSNQPQHF
TRBV7-2	TRBJ2-7	TRBD1	few	TGTGCCAGCAGTCCGGGACAGGGGTGGAATGAGCAGTACTTC	CASSPGQGWNEQYF
TRBV6-1	TRBJ2-1	NA	NA	TGTGCCAGCAGTCAGGGCACGCGGTCCTACAATGAGCAGTTCTTC	CASSQGTRSYNEQFF
TRBV12-3/TRBV12-4	TRBJ1-4	TRBD1	NA	TGTGCCAGCAGCTCCGGGACAGCTAAGGAAAAACTGTTTTTT	CASSSGTAKEKLFF
TRBV2	TRBJ2-1	NA	NA	TGTGCCAGCAGTGCGGGTGAGCAGTTCTTC	CASSAGEQFF
TRBV29-1	TRBJ1-5	TRBD1	NA	TGCAGCGTTGAATTTAGTCCGCAAAAGGACAGGGGATACAATCAGCCCCAGCATTTT	CSVEFSPQKDRGYNQPQHF
TRBV29-1	TRBJ2-1	TRBD2	once	TGCAGCGTTCTAGCGGGGGGGCCAGGAAATGAGCAGTTCTTC	CSVLAGGPGNEQFF
TRBV7-9	TRBJ2-1	TRBD2	NA	TGTGCCAGCAGCTTAGTGGCTAGCGGTCCCAATGAGCAGTTCTTC	CASSLVASGPNEQFF
TRBV7-2	TRBJ1-2	NA	NA	TGTGCCAGCAGCTTAGAATCCCGGGGGACGTCCGGCTACACCTTC	CASSLESRGTSGYTF